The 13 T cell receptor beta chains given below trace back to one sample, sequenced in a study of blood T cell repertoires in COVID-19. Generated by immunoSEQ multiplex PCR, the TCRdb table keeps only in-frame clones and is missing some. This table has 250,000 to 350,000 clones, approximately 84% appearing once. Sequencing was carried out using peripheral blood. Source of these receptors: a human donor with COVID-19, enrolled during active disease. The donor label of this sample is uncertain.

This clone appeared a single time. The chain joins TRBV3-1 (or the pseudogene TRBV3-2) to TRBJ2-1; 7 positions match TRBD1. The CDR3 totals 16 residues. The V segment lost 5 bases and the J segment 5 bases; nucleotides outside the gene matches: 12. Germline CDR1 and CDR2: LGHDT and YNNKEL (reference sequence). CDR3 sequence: CASSSWTGAIDNEQFF. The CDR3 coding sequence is TGTGCCAGCAGCTCCTGGACAGGAGCGATAGACAATGAGCAGTTCTTC.

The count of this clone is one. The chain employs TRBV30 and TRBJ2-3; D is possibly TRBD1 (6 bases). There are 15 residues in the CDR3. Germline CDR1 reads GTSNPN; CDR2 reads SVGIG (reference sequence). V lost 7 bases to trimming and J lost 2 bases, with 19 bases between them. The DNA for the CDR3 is TGTGCCTTCAGGCCCGGGACAAGGCCCACAGATACGCAGTATTTT. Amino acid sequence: CAFRPGTRPTDTQYF. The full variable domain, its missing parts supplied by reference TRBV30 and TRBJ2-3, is SQTIHQWPATLVQPVGSPLSLECTVEGTSNPNLYWYRQAAGRGLQLLFYSVGIGQISSEVPQNLSASRPQDRQFILSSKKLLLSDSGFYLCAFRPGTRPTDTQYFGPGTRLTVL.

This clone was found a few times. CDR3 amino acids: CASIPGQVVPNYGYTF. CDR3 nucleotide sequence: TGTGCCAGCATCCCCGGACAGGTGGTCCCTAACTATGGCTACACCTTC. The chain is built from TRBV28 and TRBJ1-2, with 7 bases identical to TRBD1. The CDR3 contains 16 residues. Looked up from germline, CDR1 is MDHEN and CDR2 is SYDVKM. V lost 7 bases and J lost 0; bases outside the gene matches: 11.

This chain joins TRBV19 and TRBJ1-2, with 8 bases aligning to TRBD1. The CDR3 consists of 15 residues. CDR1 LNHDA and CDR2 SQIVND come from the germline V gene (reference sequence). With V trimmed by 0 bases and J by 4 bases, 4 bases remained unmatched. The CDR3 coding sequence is TGTGCCAGTAGTATAGATCGGGACAGGATCTATGGCTACACCTTC. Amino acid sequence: CASSIDRDRIYGYTF.

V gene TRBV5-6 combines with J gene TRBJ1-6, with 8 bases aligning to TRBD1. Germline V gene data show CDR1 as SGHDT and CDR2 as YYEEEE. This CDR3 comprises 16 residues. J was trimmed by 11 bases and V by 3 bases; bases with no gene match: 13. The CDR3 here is CASSSRDRLRAAPLHF. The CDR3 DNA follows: TGTGCCAGCAGCTCCAGGGACAGGCTGAGAGCGGCACCCCTCCACTTT.

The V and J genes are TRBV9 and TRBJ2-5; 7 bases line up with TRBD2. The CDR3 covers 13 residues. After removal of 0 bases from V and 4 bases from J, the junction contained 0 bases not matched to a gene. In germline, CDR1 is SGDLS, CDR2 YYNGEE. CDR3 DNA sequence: TGTGCCAGCAGCGTAGTAGCGGGAGAGACCCAGTACTTC. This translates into CASSVVAGETQYF.

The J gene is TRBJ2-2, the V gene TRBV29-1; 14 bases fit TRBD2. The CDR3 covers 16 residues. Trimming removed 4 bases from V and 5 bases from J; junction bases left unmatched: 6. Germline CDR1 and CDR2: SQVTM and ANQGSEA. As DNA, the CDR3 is TGCAGCGTTGGGGGACTAGCGGGAGTTAGTACCGGGGAGCTGTTTTTT. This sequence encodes CSVGGLAGVSTGELFF.

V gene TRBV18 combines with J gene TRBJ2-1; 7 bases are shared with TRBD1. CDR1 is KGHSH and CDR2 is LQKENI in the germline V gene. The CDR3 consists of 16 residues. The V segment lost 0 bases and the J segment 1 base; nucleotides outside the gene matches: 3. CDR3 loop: CASSPPVQGSYNEQFF. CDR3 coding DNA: TGTGCCAGCTCACCACCGGTACAGGGGTCCTACAATGAGCAGTTCTTC.

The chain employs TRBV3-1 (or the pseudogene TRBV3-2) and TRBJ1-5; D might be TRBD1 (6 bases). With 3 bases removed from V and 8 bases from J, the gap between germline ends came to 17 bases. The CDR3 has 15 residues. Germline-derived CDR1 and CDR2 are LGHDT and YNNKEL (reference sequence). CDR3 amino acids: CASSQDQGPWEPQHF. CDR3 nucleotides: TGTGCCAGCAGCCAGGACCAGGGGCCCTGGGAGCCCCAGCATTTT.

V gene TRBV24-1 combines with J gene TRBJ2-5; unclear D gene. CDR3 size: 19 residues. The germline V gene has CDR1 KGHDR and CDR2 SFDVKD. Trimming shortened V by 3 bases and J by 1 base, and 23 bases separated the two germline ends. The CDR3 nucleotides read TGTGCCACCAGTGATACCACACAGATCGTCCGCAATGGCCAAGAGACCCAGTACTTC. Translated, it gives CATSDTTQIVRNGQETQYF.

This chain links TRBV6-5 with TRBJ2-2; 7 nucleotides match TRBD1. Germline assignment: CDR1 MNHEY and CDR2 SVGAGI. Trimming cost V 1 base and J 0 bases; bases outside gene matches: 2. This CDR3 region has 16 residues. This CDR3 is CASSYLGTANTGELFF. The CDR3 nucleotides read TGTGCCAGCAGTTACTTGGGGACAGCGAACACCGGGGAGCTGTTTTTT.

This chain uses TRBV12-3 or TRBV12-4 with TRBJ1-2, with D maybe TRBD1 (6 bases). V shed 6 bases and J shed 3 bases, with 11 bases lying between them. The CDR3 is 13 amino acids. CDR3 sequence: CASSTGYDYGYTF. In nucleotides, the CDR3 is TGTGCCAGCAGCACAGGGTACGACTATGGCTACACCTTC.

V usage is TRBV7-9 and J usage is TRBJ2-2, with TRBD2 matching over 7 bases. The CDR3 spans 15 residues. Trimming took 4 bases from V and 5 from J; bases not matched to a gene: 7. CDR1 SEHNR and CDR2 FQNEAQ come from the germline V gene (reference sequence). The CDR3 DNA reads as TGTGCCAGCAGCTCCGGACTAGTTTGGACCGGGGAGCTGTTTTTT. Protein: CASSSGLVWTGELFF.